This TCR beta chain was identified during a study of spatial heterogeneity in lung cancer. Study as a whole: Strong correlation was found between tumor-region TCR transcript counts and a T cell module score from matched bulk RNA-seq. Raw reads contained each unique TCR and UMI combination more than ten times on average.

Described time point: sample taken at primary tumor resection. There were approximately 69 donors, all of them untreated patients with early-stage non-small cell lung cancer. Extraction of whole RNA from tumor, nontumor lung or frozen PBMC preceded unsorted sequencing. Germline loops: CDR1 MDHEN, CDR2 SYDVKM. CDR3 length equals 13 residues. V shed 6 bases and J shed 2 bases, with 7 bases lying between them. TCRdb re-called the 5' RACE reads with MiXCR, one entry per CDR3 protein. The sample holds 20,000 or so distinct CDR3 sequences, about 6% seen once. Findings and caveats of the study: Within tumors, counts of expanded alpha and beta TCRs tracked tumor mutation counts.

This clonotype has ten or more counts. Its target is not known. The receptor was isolated from a female donor with early-stage non-small cell lung cancer. The chain couples TRBV28 to TRBJ2-2, with D unresolved. The specimen comprised lung tumor tissue, sampled at surgery. The CDR3 DNA sequence: TGTGCCAGCAGAGACACCAACACCGGGGAGCTGTTTTTT. Amino acids: CASRDTNTGELFF.